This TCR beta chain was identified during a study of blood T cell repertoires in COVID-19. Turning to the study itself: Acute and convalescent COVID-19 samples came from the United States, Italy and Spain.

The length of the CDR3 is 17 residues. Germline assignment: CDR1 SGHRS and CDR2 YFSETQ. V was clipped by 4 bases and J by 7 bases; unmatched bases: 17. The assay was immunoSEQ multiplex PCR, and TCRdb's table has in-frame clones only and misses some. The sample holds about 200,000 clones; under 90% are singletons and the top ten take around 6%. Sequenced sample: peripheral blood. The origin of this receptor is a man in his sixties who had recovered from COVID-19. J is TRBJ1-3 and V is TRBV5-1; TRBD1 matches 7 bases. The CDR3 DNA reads TGCGCCAGCAGCCTTACTCCGACAGGGTTGCAGCTGAACACCATATATTTT. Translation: CASSLTPTGLQLNTIYF.